Following are 27 T cell receptor beta chains from one sample sequenced in a study of blood T cell repertoires in COVID-19. Clones were sequenced by immunoSEQ multiplex PCR, and TCRdb holds only the in-frame ones, with some missing. The sample yields approximately 230,000 clones, around 88% seen once. The sequenced sample consisted of PBMCs or T cells enriched from blood (not recorded which). The receptors here all came from a woman aged 45 to 65 with acute COVID-19.

This chain joins TRBV4-1 and TRBJ1-1; TRBD1 matches at 7 bases. Germline assignment: CDR1 MGHRA and CDR2 YSYEKL. V lost 2 bases, J lost 4 bases, and 7 bases stayed unmatched. This CDR3 comprises 15 residues. CDR3 DNA sequence: TGCGCCAGCAGCCAAACCGGAGGGGGCGGCACTGAAGCTTTCTTT. Its translation: CASSQTGGGGTEAFF.

The V and J genes are TRBV9 and TRBJ2-7; D is uncertain. Germline CDR1 SGDLS, CDR2 YYNGEE. CDR3 length: 13 residues. V was cut by 2 bases and J by 1 base, with 7 bases left in between. The CDR3 nucleotides are TGTGCCAGCAGCGTGACTGGGTCCTACGAGCAGTACTTC. This encodes CASSVTGSYEQYF.

The chain is built from TRBV9 and TRBJ2-1; 10 bases are a match to TRBD2. With V trimmed by 3 bases and J by 7 bases, 16 bases remained unmatched. CDR1 is SGDLS and CDR2 is YYNGEE in the germline V gene. This CDR3 has 18 amino acids. This CDR3 reads CASSGGYGASGSMNEQFF. CDR3 DNA: TGTGCCAGCAGCGGTGGGTACGGGGCTAGCGGGAGTATGAATGAGCAGTTCTTC.

The CDR3 nucleotides read TGTGCCAGCCGGACAGATTCCCTCTACAATGAGCAGTTCTTC. This sequence encodes CASRTDSLYNEQFF. The chain uses TRBV6-6 and TRBJ2-1, with D perhaps TRBD1 (6 bases). CDR1 is MNHNY and CDR2 is SVGAGI in the germline V gene (reference sequence). V was clipped by 8 bases and J by 3 bases, with 14 bases between them. The CDR3 has 14 amino acids.

This clone is a singleton in its sample. The V and J genes are TRBV14 and TRBJ2-5; D unresolved. Trimming pared 3 bases from V and 5 bases from J, leaving 13 bases between. The CDR3 sequence is 14 residues long. Germline V gene data show CDR1 as SGHDN and CDR2 as FVKESK. CDR3 DNA: TGTGCCAGCAGCCAGGTTGATCGGCGGGAGACCCAGTACTTC. Translation gives CASSQVDRRETQYF.

This rearrangement joins TRBV9 to TRBJ1-2; D is ambiguous. V was clipped by 4 bases and J by 6 bases, with 16 bases between them. The CDR3 is 14 residues long. Germline lookup yields CDR1 SGDLS and CDR2 YYNGEE. The CDR3 sequence: CASSSRERANGYTF. As DNA, the CDR3 is TGTGCCAGCAGCTCTAGGGAGAGGGCGAATGGCTACACCTTC.

The chain joins TRBV5-1 to TRBJ2-7; no firm D call. Germline CDR1 reads SGHRS; CDR2 reads YFSETQ. V lost 0 bases to trimming and J lost 4 bases, with 8 bases between them. CDR3 length: 13 residues. The CDR3 sequence: CASSLAPSYEQYF. The CDR3 DNA reads as TGCGCCAGCAGCTTGGCCCCTAGTTACGAGCAGTACTTC.

This rearrangement joins TRBV28 to TRBJ1-4; 7 positions agree with TRBD1. Germline V CDR1 and CDR2: MDHEN, SYDVKM. V gave up 1 base and J gave up 10 bases; unmatched junction bases: 12. The CDR3 covers 16 residues. CDR3 protein: CASSLSPGGPRGKLFF. The CDR3 region has the DNA TGTGCCAGCAGTTTATCCCCAGGGGGACCCCGAGGAAAACTGTTTTTT.

This chain links TRBV5-1 with TRBJ2-7; 9 nucleotides align to TRBD1. Germline CDR1 and CDR2: SGHRS and YFSETQ. The CDR3 is 16 residues long. V lost 10 bases, J lost 3 bases, and 17 bases stayed unmatched. The CDR3 region has the DNA TGCGCCTCCAGCCGCGGTTCGGGACAGGGCTTCTACGAGCAGTACTTC. It codes for CASSRGSGQGFYEQYF.

CDR3 loop: CAWTTPSNEKLFF. CDR3 nucleotides: TGTGCCTGGACGACACCTTCTAATGAAAAACTGTTTTTT. This sequence joins TRBV30 and TRBJ1-4, with D unclear. Germline-derived CDR1 and CDR2 are GTSNPN and SVGIG (reference sequence). CDR3 length: 13 residues. V gave up 4 bases and J gave up 3 bases, with 9 bases separating them.

The CDR3 region is CASSLGQGRLEQYF. DNA for the CDR3: TGCGCCAGCAGCTTGGGACAGGGTAGGCTCGAGCAGTACTTC. The chain recombines TRBV5-1 with TRBJ2-7; 7 bases fit TRBD1. Looked up from germline, CDR1 is SGHRS and CDR2 is YFSETQ. J gave up 6 bases and V 0 bases, and 6 bases lay outside the gene matches. The CDR3 has 14 amino acids.

CDR3 region: CASSRRGETNYGYTF. CDR3 DNA: TGTGCCAGTAGTAGGCGCGGGGAAACTAACTATGGCTACACCTTC. The chain links TRBV19 to TRBJ1-2; D is unclear. CDR1 and CDR2 (germline): LNHDA, SQIVND (reference sequence). The V end lost 4 bases, the J end lost 0 bases, and 12 bases lay between the germline ends. CDR3 length: 15 residues.

This chain connects TRBV19 to TRBJ1-4, with 8 bases aligning to TRBD1. V lost 5 bases, J lost 0 bases, and 8 bases stayed unmatched. CDR1 is LNHDA and CDR2 is SQIVND in the germline V gene (reference sequence). The CDR3 is 17 residues long. DNA for the CDR3: TGTGCCAGTAGTCCCTGGGACAGGTTAACAACTAATGAAAAACTGTTTTTT. This encodes CASSPWDRLTTNEKLFF.

The chain recombines TRBV19 with TRBJ1-5; TRBD1 matches 8 bases. Trimming took 5 bases from V and 4 from J; bases not matched to a gene: 10. The length of the CDR3 is 16 residues. The V gene's germline CDR1 is LNHDA and CDR2 SQIVND (reference sequence). The CDR3 DNA reads TGTGCCAGTAGTGAACCTGACAGGGGAAAAAATCAGCCCCAGCATTTT. It codes for CASSEPDRGKNQPQHF.

This sequence joins TRBV4-1 and TRBJ2-7; 7 bases are shared with TRBD1. The CDR3 has 17 amino acids. Per the germline V gene, CDR1 is MGHRA and CDR2 is YSYEKL. The junction had 12 bases not matched to a gene; V was cut back by 3 bases and J by 1 base. CDR3 DNA: TGCGCCAGCAGCCAGGGTGCCTCCGGGACAGTTTCCTACGAGCAGTACTTC. Amino acids: CASSQGASGTVSYEQYF.

The chain combines TRBV27 with TRBJ1-4; tentative D call: TRBD1 (6 bases). The CDR3 sequence is 15 residues long. Trimming stripped 5 bases from V and 7 bases from J, with 17 bases between. Germline V gives CDR1 MNHEY, CDR2 SMNVEV (reference sequence). The CDR3 here is CASSLQQGRIEKLFF. DNA for the CDR3: TGTGCCAGCAGTCTCCAACAGGGTAGAATTGAAAAACTGTTTTTT.

The chain carries TRBV27 and TRBJ1-1; 10 positions agree with TRBD1. This CDR3 region has 14 residues. Losses at the gene ends were 8 bases for V and 5 bases for J; bases not matched to a gene: 8. From germline, CDR1 is MNHEY and CDR2 SMNVEV (reference sequence). The CDR3 DNA reads as TGTGCCAGCTCTCCTGACAGGGGGCTTACTGAAGCTTTCTTT. This gives the protein CASSPDRGLTEAFF.

This chain connects TRBV3-1 (or the pseudogene TRBV3-2) to TRBJ1-2; weak D call: TRBD1 (5 bases). CDR3 length: 14 residues. CDR1 is LGHDT, CDR2 YNNKEL, per germline (reference sequence). Trimming cost V 0 bases and J 3 bases, with 8 bases left between them. CDR3 amino acids: CASSQEGGDYGYTF. CDR3 nucleotide sequence: TGTGCCAGCAGCCAAGAGGGGGGAGACTATGGCTACACCTTC.

This chain uses TRBV19 with TRBJ2-2; no firm D call. Germline-derived CDR1 and CDR2 are LNHDA and SQIVND (reference sequence). CDR3 size: 15 residues. V lost 3 bases to trimming and J lost 0 bases, with 8 bases between them. The CDR3 DNA reads as TGTGCCAGTAGTATTAGAGCCGCGAACACCGGGGAGCTGTTTTTT. It encodes CASSIRAANTGELFF.

The genes are TRBV7-6 and TRBJ2-7; 10 bases agree with TRBD1. The CDR3 length is 13 residues. Germline-derived CDR1 and CDR2 are SGHVS and FNYEAQ. V was clipped by 6 bases and J by 6 bases; unmatched bases: 5. The CDR3 loop reads CASSYRTGGEQYF. CDR3 in DNA: TGTGCCAGCAGTTATCGGACAGGGGGCGAGCAGTACTTC.

The V call is TRBV2, the J call TRBJ1-3, with 8 bases lining up with TRBD1. V lost 6 bases and J lost 1; bases outside the gene matches: 8. This CDR3 has 16 amino acids. Germline V gene lookup returns CDR1 SNHLY and CDR2 FYNNEI. This chain's CDR3 is CASSADRGWSGNTIYF. Written as DNA, the CDR3 is TGTGCCAGCAGCGCTGACAGGGGCTGGTCTGGAAACACCATATATTTT.

DNA of the CDR3: TGTGCCAGCAGTGAAAATGGCAGGAACTATGGCTACACCTTC. Translated: CASSENGRNYGYTF. The rearrangement links TRBV25-1 to TRBJ1-2; no reliable D call. CDR3 length: 14 residues. CDR1 MGHDK and CDR2 SYGVNS come from the germline V gene. V lost 2 bases to trimming and J lost 2 bases, with 9 bases between them.

Here the CDR3 DNA reads TGCGCCAGCAGCCAATTTCGTCGAGCCGGGGATACGCAGTATTTT. Residues: CASSQFRRAGDTQYF. J is TRBJ2-3 and V is TRBV4-3, with D uncertain. V gave up 2 bases and J gave up 6 bases, with 15 bases separating them. Germline V gene data show CDR1 as LGHNA and CDR2 as YSLEER. CDR3 length: 15 residues.

The chain employs TRBV28 and TRBJ2-2; TRBD1 agrees at 9 bases. There are 18 residues in the CDR3. V lost 5 bases, J lost 1 base, and 11 bases stayed unmatched. Looked up from germline, CDR1 is MDHEN and CDR2 is SYDVKM. The CDR3 loop is CASSTILPGQGNTGELFF. CDR3 DNA: TGTGCCAGCAGTACCATTTTACCGGGACAGGGGAACACCGGGGAGCTGTTTTTT. Looking up the rest from reference TRBV28 and TRBJ2-2 gives the full variable domain: DVKVTQSSRYLVKRTGEKVFLECVQDMDHENMFWYRQDPGLGLRLIYFSYDVKMKEKGDIPEGYSVSREKKERFSLILESASTNQTSMYLCASSTILPGQGNTGELFFGEGSRLTVL.

The rearrangement uses TRBV5-4 and TRBJ1-5, with D unclear. V was pared by 2 bases and J by 1 base, with 13 bases between. The CDR3 length is 16 residues. Germline CDR1 SGHNT, CDR2 YYREEE (reference sequence). The CDR3 nucleotides read TGTGCCAGCAGCTTCGGCGGACTCGGAAGCAATCAGCCCCAGCATTTT. It codes for CASSFGGLGSNQPQHF.

This clone was seen a few times. The chain uses TRBV5-1 and TRBJ2-7; 8 bases map to TRBD1. The CDR3 is 15 residues long. CDR1 is SGHRS and CDR2 is YFSETQ in the germline V gene. V lost 5 bases to trimming and J lost 3 bases; unmatched junction nucleotides: 10. CDR3 nucleotide sequence: TGCGCCAGCAGACTTTCAGGGGGCTCGAGCTACGAGCAGTACTTC. Protein: CASRLSGGSSYEQYF.

The V call is TRBV18, the J call TRBJ2-7; a possible D gene is TRBD2 (6 bases). The CDR3 runs 14 residues. Germline V gives CDR1 KGHSH, CDR2 LQKENI. V gave up 3 bases and J gave up 6 bases, with 15 bases separating them. The CDR3: CASSPAGLSREQYF. The CDR3 DNA reads TGTGCCAGCTCACCTGCGGGGCTTAGCCGCGAGCAGTACTTC.